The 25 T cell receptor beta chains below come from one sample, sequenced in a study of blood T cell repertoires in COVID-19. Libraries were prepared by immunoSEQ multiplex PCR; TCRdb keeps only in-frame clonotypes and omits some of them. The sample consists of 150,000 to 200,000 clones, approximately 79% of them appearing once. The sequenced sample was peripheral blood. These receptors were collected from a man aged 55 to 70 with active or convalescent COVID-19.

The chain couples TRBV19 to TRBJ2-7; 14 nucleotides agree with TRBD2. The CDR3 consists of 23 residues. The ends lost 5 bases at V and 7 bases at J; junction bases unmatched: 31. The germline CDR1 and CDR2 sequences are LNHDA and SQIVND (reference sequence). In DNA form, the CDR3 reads TGTGCCAGTAGTCCGAGACTAGCGGGAGGGCCAGTACCCAACCCGCCCACCCTTAGGGAGCAGTACTTC. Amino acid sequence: CASSPRLAGGPVPNPPTLREQYF. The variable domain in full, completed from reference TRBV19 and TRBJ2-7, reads DGGITQSPKYLFRKEGQNVTLSCEQNLNHDAMYWYRQDPGQGLRLIYYSQIVNDFQKGDIAEGYSVSREKKESFPLTVTSAQKNPTAFYLCASSPRLAGGPVPNPPTLREQYFGPGTRLTVT.

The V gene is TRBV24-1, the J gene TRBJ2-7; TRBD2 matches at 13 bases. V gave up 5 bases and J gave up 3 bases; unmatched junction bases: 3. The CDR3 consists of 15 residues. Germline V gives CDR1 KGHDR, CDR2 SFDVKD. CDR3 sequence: CATSGLAGGLYEQYF. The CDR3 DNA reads TGTGCCACCAGTGGACTAGCGGGGGGTCTCTACGAGCAGTACTTC.

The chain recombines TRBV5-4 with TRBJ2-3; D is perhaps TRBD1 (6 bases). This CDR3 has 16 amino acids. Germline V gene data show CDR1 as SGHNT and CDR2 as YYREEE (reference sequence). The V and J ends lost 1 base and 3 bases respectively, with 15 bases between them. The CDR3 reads CASSLRQVTGTDTQYF. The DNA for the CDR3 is TGTGCCAGCAGCTTGAGACAGGTTACCGGGACAGATACGCAGTATTTT. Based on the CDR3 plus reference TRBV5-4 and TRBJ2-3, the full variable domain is ETGVTQSPTHLIKTRGQQVTLRCSSQSGHNTVSWYQQALGQGPQFIFQYYREEENGRGNFPPRFSGLQFPNYSSELNVNALELDDSALYLCASSLRQVTGTDTQYFGPGTRLTVL.

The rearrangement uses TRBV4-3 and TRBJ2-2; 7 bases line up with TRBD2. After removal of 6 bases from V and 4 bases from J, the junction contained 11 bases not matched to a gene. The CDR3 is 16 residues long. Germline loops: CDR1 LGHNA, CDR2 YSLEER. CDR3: CASSKSGEGSTGELFF. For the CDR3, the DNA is TGCGCCAGCAGTAAGAGTGGGGAGGGCTCCACCGGGGAGCTGTTTTTT.

CDR3 sequence: CASSLARNEQFF. CDR3 DNA sequence: TGTGCCAGCAGCCTAGCTAGGAATGAGCAGTTCTTC. The chain employs TRBV7-3 and TRBJ2-1; a weak D match, TRBD2 (5 bases). With 5 bases removed from V and 7 bases from J, the gap between germline ends came to 9 bases. Germline V gene lookup returns CDR1 SGHTA and CDR2 FQGTGA. CDR3 size: 12 residues.

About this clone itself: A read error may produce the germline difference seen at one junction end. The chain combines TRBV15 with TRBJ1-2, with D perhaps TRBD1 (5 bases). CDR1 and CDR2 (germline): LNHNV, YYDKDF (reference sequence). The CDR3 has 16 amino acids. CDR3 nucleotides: TGTGCCACCAGAAGAGGCGGAGGGGCGGGGGACTATGGCTACACCTTC. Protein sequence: CATRRGGGAGDYGYTF.

The CDR3 DNA reads TGTGCCAGCAGCGAGGGACTAGGAGGCCTCAATCCCTACGAGCAGTACTTC. Encoded protein: CASSEGLGGLNPYEQYF. The chain couples TRBV5-4 to TRBJ2-7, with TRBD2 identical over 8 bases. CDR3 size: 17 residues. Losses at the gene ends were 4 bases for V and 2 bases for J; bases not matched to a gene: 14. Germline V CDR1 and CDR2: SGHNT, YYREEE (reference sequence).

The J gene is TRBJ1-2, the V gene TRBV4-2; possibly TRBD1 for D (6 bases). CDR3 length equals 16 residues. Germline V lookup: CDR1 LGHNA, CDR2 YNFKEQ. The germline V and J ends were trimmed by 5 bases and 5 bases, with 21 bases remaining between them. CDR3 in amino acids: CASSSGFIGQIYGYTF. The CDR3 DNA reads TGTGCCAGCAGCTCAGGGTTTATCGGACAGATTTATGGCTACACCTTC.

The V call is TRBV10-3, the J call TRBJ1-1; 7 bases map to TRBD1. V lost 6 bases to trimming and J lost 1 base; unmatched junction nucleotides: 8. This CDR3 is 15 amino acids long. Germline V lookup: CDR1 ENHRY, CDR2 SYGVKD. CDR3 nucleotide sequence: TGTGCCATCAGCCCAAACAGGGGACGGAACACTGAAGCTTTCTTT. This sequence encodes CAISPNRGRNTEAFF.

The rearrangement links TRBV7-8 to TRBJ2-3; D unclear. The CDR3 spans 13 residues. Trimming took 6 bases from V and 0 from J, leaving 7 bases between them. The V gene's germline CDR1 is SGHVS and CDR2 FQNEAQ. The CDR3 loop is CASRSISTDTQYF. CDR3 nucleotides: TGTGCCAGCAGAAGCATCAGCACAGATACGCAGTATTTT.

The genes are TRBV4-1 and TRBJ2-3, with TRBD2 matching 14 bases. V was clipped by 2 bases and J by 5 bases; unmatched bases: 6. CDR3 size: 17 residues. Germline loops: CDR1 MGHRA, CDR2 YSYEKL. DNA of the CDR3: TGCGCCAGCAGCCAATCTTTAGGGACTAGCGGGGGAGATACGCAGTATTTT. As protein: CASSQSLGTSGGDTQYF.

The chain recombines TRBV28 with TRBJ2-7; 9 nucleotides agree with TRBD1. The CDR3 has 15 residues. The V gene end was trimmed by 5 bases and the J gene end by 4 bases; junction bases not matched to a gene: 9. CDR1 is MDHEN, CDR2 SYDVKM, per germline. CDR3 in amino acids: CASSDVGQGKYEQYF. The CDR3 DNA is TGTGCCAGCAGTGATGTAGGACAGGGGAAATACGAGCAGTACTTC.

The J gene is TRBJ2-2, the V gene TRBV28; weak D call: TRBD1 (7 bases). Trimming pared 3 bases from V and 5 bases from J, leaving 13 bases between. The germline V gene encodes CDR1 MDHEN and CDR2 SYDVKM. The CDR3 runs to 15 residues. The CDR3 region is CASSLSGGGTGELFF. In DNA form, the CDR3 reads TGTGCCAGCAGTTTGTCAGGGGGAGGAACCGGGGAGCTGTTTTTT.

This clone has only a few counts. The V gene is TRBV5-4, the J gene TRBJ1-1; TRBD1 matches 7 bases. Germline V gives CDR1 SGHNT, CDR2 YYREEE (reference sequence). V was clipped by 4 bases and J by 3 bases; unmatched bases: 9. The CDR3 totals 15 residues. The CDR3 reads CASSTSGTAYTEAFF. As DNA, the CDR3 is TGTGCCAGCAGCACGTCCGGGACAGCTTACACTGAAGCTTTCTTT.

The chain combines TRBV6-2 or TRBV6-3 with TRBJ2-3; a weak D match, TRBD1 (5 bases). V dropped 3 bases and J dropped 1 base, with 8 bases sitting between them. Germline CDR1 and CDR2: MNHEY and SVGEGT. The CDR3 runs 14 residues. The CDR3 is CASSYSTGTDTQYF. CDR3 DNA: TGTGCCAGCAGTTATTCGACAGGCACAGATACGCAGTATTTT.

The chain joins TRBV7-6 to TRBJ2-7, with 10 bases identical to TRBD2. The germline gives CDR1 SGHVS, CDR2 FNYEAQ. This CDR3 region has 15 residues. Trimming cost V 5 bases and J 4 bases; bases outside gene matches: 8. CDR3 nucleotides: TGTGCCAGCAGCCCGAGGACTAGCGGTTCTTACGAGCAGTACTTC. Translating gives CASSPRTSGSYEQYF.

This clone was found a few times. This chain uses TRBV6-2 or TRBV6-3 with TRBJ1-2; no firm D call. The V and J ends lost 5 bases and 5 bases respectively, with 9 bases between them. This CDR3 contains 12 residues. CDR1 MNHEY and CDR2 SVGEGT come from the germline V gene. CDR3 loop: CASSKLEYGYTF. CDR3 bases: TGTGCCAGCAGTAAGTTAGAATATGGCTACACCTTC.

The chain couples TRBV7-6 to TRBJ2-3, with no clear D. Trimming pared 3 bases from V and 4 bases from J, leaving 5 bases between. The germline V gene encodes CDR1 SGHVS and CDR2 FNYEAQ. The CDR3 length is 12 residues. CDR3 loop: CASSLLADTQYF. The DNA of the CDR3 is TGTGCCAGCAGCTTGCTAGCAGATACGCAGTATTTT.

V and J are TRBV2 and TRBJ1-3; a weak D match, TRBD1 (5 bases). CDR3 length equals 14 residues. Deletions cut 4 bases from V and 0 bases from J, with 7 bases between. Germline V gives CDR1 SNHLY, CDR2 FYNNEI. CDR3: CASSGQISGNTIYF. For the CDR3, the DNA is TGTGCCAGCAGTGGACAGATCTCTGGAAACACCATATATTTT.

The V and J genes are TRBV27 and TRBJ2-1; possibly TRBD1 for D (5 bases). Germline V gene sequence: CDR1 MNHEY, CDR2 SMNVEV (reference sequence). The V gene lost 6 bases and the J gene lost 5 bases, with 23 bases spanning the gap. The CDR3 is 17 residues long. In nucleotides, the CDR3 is TGTGCCAGCAGCCCCCCCCTTGCCAGGGTGGGTAACAATGAGCAGTTCTTC. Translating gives CASSPPLARVGNNEQFF.

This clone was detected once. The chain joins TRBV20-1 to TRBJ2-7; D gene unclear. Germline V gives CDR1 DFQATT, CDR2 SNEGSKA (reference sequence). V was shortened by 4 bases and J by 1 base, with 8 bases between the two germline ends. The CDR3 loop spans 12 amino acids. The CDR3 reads CSANDRSYEQYF. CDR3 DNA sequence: TGCAGTGCTAATGATAGATCCTACGAGCAGTACTTC.

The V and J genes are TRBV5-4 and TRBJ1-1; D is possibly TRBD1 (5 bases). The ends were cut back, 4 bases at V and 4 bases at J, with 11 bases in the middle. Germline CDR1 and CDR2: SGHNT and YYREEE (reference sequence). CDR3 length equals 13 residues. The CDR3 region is CASSRFQGTEAFF. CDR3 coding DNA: TGTGCCAGCAGCCGTTTTCAGGGCACTGAAGCTTTCTTT.

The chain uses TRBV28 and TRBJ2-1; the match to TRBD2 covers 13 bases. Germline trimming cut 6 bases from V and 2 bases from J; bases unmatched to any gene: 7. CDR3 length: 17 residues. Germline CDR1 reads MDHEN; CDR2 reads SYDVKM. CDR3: CASSRPGLAGPYNEQFF. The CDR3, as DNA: TGTGCCAGCAGCCGCCCGGGACTAGCGGGACCCTACAATGAGCAGTTCTTC.

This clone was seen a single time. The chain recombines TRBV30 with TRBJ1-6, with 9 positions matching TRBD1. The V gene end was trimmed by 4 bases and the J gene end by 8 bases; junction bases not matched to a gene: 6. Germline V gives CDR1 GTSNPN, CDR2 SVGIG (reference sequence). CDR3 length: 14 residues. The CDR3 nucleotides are TGTGCCTGGACCCGGGACAGGGTGGATTCACCCCTCCACTTT. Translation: CAWTRDRVDSPLHF. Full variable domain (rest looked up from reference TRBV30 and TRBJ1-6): SQTIHQWPATLVQPVGSPLSLECTVEGTSNPNLYWYRQAAGRGLQLLFYSVGIGQISSEVPQNLSASRPQDRQFILSSKKLLLSDSGFYLCAWTRDRVDSPLHFGNGTRLTVT.

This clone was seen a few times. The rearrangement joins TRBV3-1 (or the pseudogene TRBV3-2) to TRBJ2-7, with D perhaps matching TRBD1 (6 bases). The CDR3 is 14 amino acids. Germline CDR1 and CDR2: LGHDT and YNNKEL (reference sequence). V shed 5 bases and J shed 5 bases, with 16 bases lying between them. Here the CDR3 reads CASSVNRAIHEQYF. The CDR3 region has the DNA TGTGCCAGCAGCGTGAACAGGGCAATCCACGAGCAGTACTTC.